The 23 T cell receptor beta chains below were found in one sample sequenced in a study of blood T cell repertoires in COVID-19. TCRdb's table, derived via immunoSEQ multiplex PCR, lists solely in-frame clones and lacks some. The data contain 100,000 to 150,000 clones, 80% to 85% of them singletons. The material sequenced was peripheral blood. Source of these receptors: a woman aged 50 to 65 with acute or convalescent COVID-19.

V usage is TRBV4-1 and J usage is TRBJ2-6; 9 bases are a match to TRBD2. CDR1 and CDR2 from the germline V gene are MGHRA and YSYEKL. This CDR3 has 20 residues. Trimming removed 4 bases from V and 0 bases from J; junction bases left unmatched: 13. DNA for the CDR3: TGCGCCAGCAGCCCCCAAAGGGCTAGCGGGACTCTCTCTGGGGCCAACGTCCTGACTTTC. Translation gives CASSPQRASGTLSGANVLTF.

The chain carries TRBV14 and TRBJ2-7, with D maybe TRBD2 (6 bases). Germline V gene sequence: CDR1 SGHDN, CDR2 FVKESK. This CDR3 comprises 14 residues. The V and J ends lost 2 bases and 0 bases respectively, with 8 bases between them. The CDR3: CASSQWDSSYEQYF. Here the CDR3 DNA reads TGTGCCAGCAGCCAATGGGACTCCTCCTACGAGCAGTACTTC. The whole variable domain, filled in from reference TRBV14 and TRBJ2-7, reads EAGVTQFPSHSVIEKGQTVTLRCDPISGHDNLYWYRRVMGKEIKFLLHFVKESKQDESGMPNNRFLAERTGGTYSTLKVQPAELEDSGVYFCASSQWDSSYEQYFGPGTRLTVT.

The chain combines TRBV11-2 with TRBJ1-1; D is unclear. Looked up from germline, CDR1 is SGHAT and CDR2 is FQNNGV. The V and J ends lost 2 bases and 11 bases respectively, with 21 bases between them. CDR3 length: 15 residues. The CDR3 nucleotides are TGTGCCAGCAGCTTAAGTGAGGACCCGGGGTCGGATGCTTTCTTT. This encodes CASSLSEDPGSDAFF.

This chain links TRBV3-1 (or the pseudogene TRBV3-2) with TRBJ1-5; tentatively, D is TRBD1 (6 bases). The germline gives CDR1 LGHDT, CDR2 YNNKEL (reference sequence). V was cut by 4 bases and J by 1 base, with 11 bases left in between. The CDR3 spans 15 residues. The CDR3 loop is CASSRGGKSNQPQHF. The CDR3 DNA follows: TGTGCCAGCAGCCGAGGGGGTAAAAGCAATCAGCCCCAGCATTTT.

This rearrangement joins TRBV30 to TRBJ2-7, with TRBD2 matching over 11 bases. The junction had 9 bases not matched to a gene; V was cut back by 7 bases and J by 10 bases. The CDR3 totals 12 residues. Germline CDR1 GTSNPN, CDR2 SVGIG (reference sequence). This CDR3 reads CASSRTSGLQYF. In nucleotides, the CDR3 is TGTGCCTCATCCAGGACTAGCGGGCTCCAGTACTTC.

The rearrangement links TRBV9 to TRBJ2-2, with a weak D call TRBD2 (5 bases). The CDR3 length is 16 residues. Germline CDR1 reads SGDLS; CDR2 reads YYNGEE. V gave up 2 bases and J gave up 3 bases, with 14 bases separating them. The CDR3 loop reads CASSVHKEVDTGELFF. The DNA for the CDR3 is TGTGCCAGCAGCGTCCATAAGGAGGTCGACACCGGGGAGCTGTTTTTT.

The chain joins TRBV19 to TRBJ1-2; no firm D call. CDR1 and CDR2 from the germline V gene are LNHDA and SQIVND (reference sequence). Trimming pared 6 bases from V and 4 bases from J, leaving 18 bases between. The CDR3 length is 15 residues. In nucleotides, the CDR3 is TGTGCCAGTAGCCACCCCGGACTCCAACTCTATGGCTACACCTTC. It specifies CASSHPGLQLYGYTF. Based on the CDR3 plus reference TRBV19 and TRBJ1-2, the full variable domain is DGGITQSPKYLFRKEGQNVTLSCEQNLNHDAMYWYRQDPGQGLRLIYYSQIVNDFQKGDIAEGYSVSREKKESFPLTVTSAQKNPTAFYLCASSHPGLQLYGYTFGSGTRLTVV.

The rearrangement joins TRBV16 to TRBJ1-5, with a tentative D call TRBD1 (5 bases). The germline CDR1 and CDR2 sequences are KGHSY and FQNENV. Trimming pared 2 bases from V and 0 bases from J, leaving 26 bases between. The CDR3 loop spans 21 amino acids. The CDR3, as DNA: TGTGCCAGCAGCCAACGCCCCCGCTGGGTTCGACAGAACAATAGCAATCAGCCCCAGCATTTT. Its protein is CASSQRPRWVRQNNSNQPQHF.

The rearrangement uses TRBV20-1 and TRBJ2-6; the D gene is possibly TRBD2 (7 bases). Germline CDR1 DFQATT, CDR2 SNEGSKA (reference sequence). This CDR3 is built from 18 residues. V lost 3 bases and J 2 bases, leaving 20 bases between the germline ends. The DNA for the CDR3 is TGCAGTGCTAGTAGGGGGGGAGCATTACGGGCTGGGGCCAACGTCCTGACTTTC. Encoded protein: CSASRGGALRAGANVLTF.

The chain links TRBV3-1 (or the pseudogene TRBV3-2) to TRBJ1-2; TRBD1 might be the D (5 bases). The CDR3 sequence is 15 residues long. From germline, CDR1 is LGHDT and CDR2 YNNKEL (reference sequence). The V and J ends lost 4 bases and 7 bases respectively, with 19 bases between them. The CDR3, as DNA: TGTGCCAGCAGCCTCACGTGGGGCACTACTACTGGCTACACCTTC. This codes for CASSLTWGTTTGYTF.

The chain links TRBV6-5 to TRBJ2-4; a possible D gene is TRBD1 (5 bases). Between the trimmed V and J ends, which lost 2 bases and 8 bases, there was a span of 10 bases. Germline V gene lookup returns CDR1 MNHEY and CDR2 SVGAGI. The CDR3 consists of 13 residues. CDR3 bases: TGTGCCAGCAGTTACGGACCCAGGGACATTCAGTACTTC. This sequence encodes CASSYGPRDIQYF.

This clone was counted between two and nine times. V and J are TRBV27 and TRBJ2-3; 7 bases align to TRBD2. CDR1 and CDR2 from the germline V gene are MNHEY and SMNVEV (reference sequence). The CDR3 runs 15 residues. The ends lost 7 bases at V and 0 bases at J; junction bases unmatched: 7. The chain's CDR3 is CASNSLASSTDTQYF. The CDR3 bases are TGTGCCAGCAACTCACTAGCGTCTAGCACAGATACGCAGTATTTT.

The chain has TRBV6-4 and TRBJ2-2, with 9 nucleotides matching TRBD2. The CDR3 contains 14 residues. Looked up from germline, CDR1 is MRHNA and CDR2 is SNTAGT. Trimming at V came to 6 bases and at J to 3 bases, leaving 2 bases not matched to a gene. The CDR3 loop is CASRRTSDTGELFF. For the CDR3, the DNA is TGTGCCAGCAGAAGGACTAGCGACACCGGGGAGCTGTTTTTT.

The chain has TRBV27 and TRBJ1-5, with unresolved D. With 3 bases removed from V and 3 bases from J, the gap between germline ends came to 6 bases. Germline CDR1 reads MNHEY; CDR2 reads SMNVEV (reference sequence). CDR3 size: 13 residues. CDR3 region: CASSFQYNQPQHF. CDR3 coding DNA: TGTGCCAGCAGTTTCCAGTACAATCAGCCCCAGCATTTT.

The V and J genes are TRBV27 and TRBJ2-1; TRBD2 might be the D (5 bases). V was shortened by 3 bases and J by 5 bases, with 14 bases between the two germline ends. The germline gives CDR1 MNHEY, CDR2 SMNVEV (reference sequence). The CDR3 is made up of 15 amino acids. The CDR3 here is CASSFRGLKNNEQFF. The CDR3 DNA sequence: TGTGCCAGCAGTTTTCGAGGACTTAAAAACAATGAGCAGTTCTTC.

The chain is built from TRBV7-6 and TRBJ1-1; 7 nucleotides agree with TRBD1. V lost 6 bases to trimming and J lost 1 base; unmatched junction nucleotides: 2. Germline V lookup: CDR1 SGHVS, CDR2 FNYEAQ. The CDR3 contains 13 residues. The CDR3 nucleotides are TGTGCCAGCAGAAGACAGGGGAACACTGAAGCTTTCTTT. As protein: CASRRQGNTEAFF.

This clone was counted once. The chain uses TRBV11-2 and TRBJ2-2, with 8 bases matching TRBD1. In germline, CDR1 is SGHAT, CDR2 FQNNGV. The CDR3 length is 16 residues. V gave up 4 bases and J gave up 5 bases; unmatched junction bases: 9. CDR3 sequence (DNA): TGTGCCAGCAGCTCCGTTGCAGGGGGCTTAACCGGGGAGCTGTTTTTT. This codes for CASSSVAGGLTGELFF. Looking up the rest from reference TRBV11-2 and TRBJ2-2 gives the full variable domain: EAGVAQSPRYKIIEKRQSVAFWCNPISGHATLYWYQQILGQGPKLLIQFQNNGVVDDSQLPKDRFSAERLKGVDSTLKIQPAKLEDSAVYLCASSSVAGGLTGELFFGEGSRLTVL.

The genes are TRBV10-1 and TRBJ2-2, with a possible D match to TRBD2 (6 bases). The CDR3 runs 15 residues. Germline CDR1 is WNHNN and CDR2 is SYGVQD (reference sequence). The V gene lost 4 bases and the J gene lost 6 bases, with 15 bases spanning the gap. The CDR3 loop reads CASSVRLAPPGELFF. In DNA form, the CDR3 reads TGCGCCAGCAGTGTAAGGCTAGCGCCTCCCGGGGAGCTGTTTTTT.

This CDR3 reads CASSGAQPQHF. The CDR3, as DNA: TGTGCCAGCTCAGGGGCTCAGCCCCAGCATTTT. This rearrangement joins TRBV28 to TRBJ1-5; maybe TRBD1 (6 bases). V gave up 8 bases and J gave up 6 bases, with 8 bases separating them. This CDR3 has 11 residues. The germline V gene encodes CDR1 MDHEN and CDR2 SYDVKM.

In this sample, this clone turned up once. V is TRBV29-1 and J is TRBJ2-5; D gene unclear. The CDR3 sequence is 12 residues long. Germline V lookup: CDR1 SQVTM, CDR2 ANQGSEA. The germline V and J ends were trimmed by 3 bases and 2 bases, with 7 bases remaining between them. Written as DNA, the CDR3 is TGCAGCGTTGATGACTTGCAAGAGACCCAGTACTTC. It specifies CSVDDLQETQYF. The complete variable domain, with remaining parts taken from reference TRBV29-1 and TRBJ2-5, reads SAVISQKPSRDICQRGTSLTIQCQVDSQVTMMFWYRQQPGQSLTLIATANQGSEATYESGFVIDKFPISRPNLTFSTLTVSNMSPEDSSIYLCSVDDLQETQYFGPGTRLLVL.

V gene TRBV5-1 combines with J gene TRBJ2-5, with 12 nucleotides matching TRBD2. Germline V gene lookup returns CDR1 SGHRS and CDR2 YFSETQ. Germline trimming cut 0 bases from V and 9 bases from J; bases unmatched to any gene: 12. This CDR3 spans 17 amino acids. The DNA of the CDR3 is TGCGCCAGCAGCTTGGGGGGGACTAGCGGGTCCGAAGGGGCCCAGTACTTC. Protein sequence: CASSLGGTSGSEGAQYF. Looking up the rest from reference TRBV5-1 and TRBJ2-5 gives the full variable domain: KAGVTQTPRYLIKTRGQQVTLSCSPISGHRSVSWYQQTPGQGLQFLFEYFSETQRNKGNFPGRFSGRQFSNSRSEMNVSTLELGDSALYLCASSLGGTSGSEGAQYFGPGTRLLVL.

V is TRBV19 and J is TRBJ2-7, with unresolved D. V dropped 0 bases and J dropped 1 base, with 7 bases sitting between them. Germline V lookup: CDR1 LNHDA, CDR2 SQIVND (reference sequence). CDR3 size: 14 residues. The CDR3 is CASSIDIESYEQYF. CDR3 in DNA: TGTGCCAGTAGTATAGATATCGAGTCCTACGAGCAGTACTTC.

CDR3 in DNA: TGTGCCAGCAGTCCCAACCTCGGGGAGACCCAGTACTTC. It encodes CASSPNLGETQYF. The genes are TRBV27 and TRBJ2-5, with D hard to call. Germline V lookup: CDR1 MNHEY, CDR2 SMNVEV (reference sequence). V was clipped by 5 bases and J by 5 bases, with 12 bases between them. CDR3 length: 13 residues.